These T cell receptor beta chains were read from a single sample in a study of OX40 agonist ivuxolimab in advanced cancers. Only in-frame clones appear in the TCRdb table, and some are missing; sequencing was by immunoSEQ multiplex PCR. The table lists 45,000 to 55,000 clones, 70% to 90% of them singletons. The material was CD4+ or CD8+ T cells sorted from blood, obtained in a trial of the OX40 agonist ivuxolimab. The receptors come from an adult with an advanced solid tumor such as melanoma, head and neck, liver or kidney cancer. Each CDR3 is given with its conserved first and last residue. D genes are given only for firm matches.

J | V | D | CDR3 | DNA
TRBJ2-3 | TRBV7-3 | TRBD2 | CASSSGLASTDTQYF | TGTGCCAGCAGCTCCGGACTAGCTTCCACAGATACGCAGTATTTT
TRBJ2-3 | TRBV28 | NA | CASSSAAGRRDTQYF | TGTGCCAGCAGTTCAGCAGCGGGCCGAAGGGATACGCAGTATTTT
TRBJ1-4 | TRBV5-4 | TRBD1 | CASSRQGAEKLFF | TGTGCCAGCAGCCGACAGGGGGCTGAAAAACTGTTTTTT
TRBJ1-2 | TRBV30 | NA | CAWSGSSNYGYTF | TGTGCCTGGAGTGGTAGCTCTAACTATGGCTACACCTTC
TRBJ2-7 | TRBV14 | TRBD2 | CASSPAWRGAGEVYEQYF | TGTGCCAGCAGCCCCGCGTGGAGGGGAGCGGGAGAGGTCTACGAGCAGTACTTC
TRBJ2-5 | TRBV5-6 | NA | CASSLAGTLRGTQYF | TGTGCCAGCAGCTTGGCGGGGACCCTGAGGGGGACCCAGTACTTC
TRBJ2-1 | TRBV18 | NA | CASSPSFAGHNEQFF | TGTGCCAGCTCACCAAGTTTCGCGGGACATAATGAGCAGTTCTTC
TRBJ2-5 | TRBV7-2 | NA | CASSLSGFRETQYF | TGTGCCAGCAGCTTATCTGGATTCCGAGAGACCCAGTACTTC
TRBJ1-3 | TRBV7-3 | NA | CASSLDSSGNTIYF | TGTGCCAGCAGCTTAGACAGCTCTGGAAACACCATATATTTT
TRBJ2-1 | TRBV4-1 | NA | CASSQDSPRGGADYSYNEQFF | TGCGCCAGCAGCCAAGATTCTCCAAGGGGGGGGGCCGACTACTCCTACAATGAGCAGTTCTTC
TRBJ2-3 | TRBV5-1 | NA | CASSLGGGLYTDTQYF | TGCGCCAGCAGCCTGGGGGGCGGCCTGTACACAGATACGCAGTATTTT
TRBJ2-6 | TRBV30 | TRBD1 | CAWSSTGTGVLTF | TGTGCCTGGAGTTCAACAGGGACAGGAGTCCTGACTTTC